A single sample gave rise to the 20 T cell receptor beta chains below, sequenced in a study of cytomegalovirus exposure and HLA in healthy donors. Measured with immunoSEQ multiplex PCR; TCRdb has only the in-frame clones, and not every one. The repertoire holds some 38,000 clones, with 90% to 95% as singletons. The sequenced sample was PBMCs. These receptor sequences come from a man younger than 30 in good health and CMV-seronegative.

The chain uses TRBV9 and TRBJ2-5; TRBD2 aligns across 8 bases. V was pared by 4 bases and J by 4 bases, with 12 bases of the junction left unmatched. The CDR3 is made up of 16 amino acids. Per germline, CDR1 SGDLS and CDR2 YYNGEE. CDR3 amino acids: CASSSREGSFGETQYF. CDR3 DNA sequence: TGTGCCAGCAGCTCCCGGGAGGGGAGTTTCGGAGAGACCCAGTACTTC.

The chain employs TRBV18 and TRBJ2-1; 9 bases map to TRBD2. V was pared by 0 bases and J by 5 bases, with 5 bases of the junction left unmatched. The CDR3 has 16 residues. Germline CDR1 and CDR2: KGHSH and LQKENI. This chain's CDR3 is CASSPPSGRHDNEQFF. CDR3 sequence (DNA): TGTGCCAGCTCACCACCGAGCGGGAGGCACGACAATGAGCAGTTCTTC.

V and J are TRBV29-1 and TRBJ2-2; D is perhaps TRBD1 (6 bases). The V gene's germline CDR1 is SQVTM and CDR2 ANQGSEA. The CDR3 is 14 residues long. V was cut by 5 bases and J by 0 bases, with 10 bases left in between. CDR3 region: CSVRQGSNTGELFF. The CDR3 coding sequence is TGCAGCGTTAGGCAGGGGTCGAACACCGGGGAGCTGTTTTTT.

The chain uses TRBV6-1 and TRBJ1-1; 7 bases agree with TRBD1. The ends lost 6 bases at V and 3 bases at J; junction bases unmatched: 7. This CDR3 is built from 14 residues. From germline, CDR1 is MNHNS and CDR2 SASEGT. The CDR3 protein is CASRFQGVDTEAFF. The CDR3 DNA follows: TGTGCCAGCAGGTTTCAGGGGGTGGACACTGAAGCTTTCTTT.

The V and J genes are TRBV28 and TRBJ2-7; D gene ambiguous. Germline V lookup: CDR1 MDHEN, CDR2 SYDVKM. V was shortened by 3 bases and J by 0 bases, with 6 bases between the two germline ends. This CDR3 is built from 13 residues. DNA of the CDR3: TGTGCCAGCAGTTTCTCTGTCTCCTACGAGCAGTACTTC. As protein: CASSFSVSYEQYF.

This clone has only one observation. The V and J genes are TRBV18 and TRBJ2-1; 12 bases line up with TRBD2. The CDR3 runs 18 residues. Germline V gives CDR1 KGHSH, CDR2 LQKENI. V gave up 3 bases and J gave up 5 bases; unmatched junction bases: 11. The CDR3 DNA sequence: TGTGCCAGCTCACCTCAGCTAGCGGGAGGGCTCCGCAACAATGAGCAGTTCTTC. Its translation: CASSPQLAGGLRNNEQFF.

The CDR3 region is CASSYQAGGRYNEQFF. Here the CDR3 DNA reads TGTGCCAGCAGCTACCAAGCGGGGGGGCGCTACAATGAGCAGTTCTTC. The chain employs TRBV7-8 and TRBJ2-1; 10 positions agree with TRBD2. V lost 4 bases to trimming and J lost 3 bases; unmatched junction nucleotides: 6. Germline CDR1 and CDR2: SGHVS and FQNEAQ. The CDR3 runs 16 residues.

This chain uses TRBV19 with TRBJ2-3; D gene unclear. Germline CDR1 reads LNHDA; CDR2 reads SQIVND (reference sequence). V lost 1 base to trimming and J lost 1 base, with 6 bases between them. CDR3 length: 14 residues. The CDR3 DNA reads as TGTGCCAGTAGTATAGTTCGGGGCACAGATACGCAGTATTTT. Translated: CASSIVRGTDTQYF.

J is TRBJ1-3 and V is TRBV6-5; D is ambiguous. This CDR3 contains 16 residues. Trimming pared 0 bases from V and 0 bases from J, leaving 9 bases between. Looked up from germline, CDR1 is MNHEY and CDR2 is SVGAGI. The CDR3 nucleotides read TGTGCCAGCAGTTACTCGAGCCGGAGCTCTGGAAACACCATATATTTT. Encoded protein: CASSYSSRSSGNTIYF.

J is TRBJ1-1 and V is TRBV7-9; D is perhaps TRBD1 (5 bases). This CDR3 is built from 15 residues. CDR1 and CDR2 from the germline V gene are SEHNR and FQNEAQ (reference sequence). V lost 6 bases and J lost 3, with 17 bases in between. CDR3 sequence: CASSNSLGGDTEAFF. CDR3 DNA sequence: TGTGCCAGCAGTAATAGCCTGGGGGGGGACACTGAAGCTTTCTTT.

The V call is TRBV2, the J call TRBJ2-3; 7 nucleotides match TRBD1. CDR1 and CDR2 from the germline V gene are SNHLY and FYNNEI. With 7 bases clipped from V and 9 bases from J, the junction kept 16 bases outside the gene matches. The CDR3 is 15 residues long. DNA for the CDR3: TGTGCCAGCACGTCACAGGTGCCCACAGGGGCCACGCAGTATTTT. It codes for CASTSQVPTGATQYF. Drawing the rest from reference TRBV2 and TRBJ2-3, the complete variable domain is EPEVTQTPSHQVTQMGQEVILRCVPISNHLYFYWYRQILGQKVEFLVSFYNNEISEKSEIFDDQFSVERPDGSNFTLKIRSTKLEDSAMYFCASTSQVPTGATQYFGPGTRLTVL.

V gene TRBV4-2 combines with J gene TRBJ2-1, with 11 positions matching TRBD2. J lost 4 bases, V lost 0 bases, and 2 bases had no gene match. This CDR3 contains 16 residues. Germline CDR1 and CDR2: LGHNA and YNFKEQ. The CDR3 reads CASSQDASGGYNEQFF. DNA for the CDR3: TGTGCCAGCAGCCAAGATGCTAGCGGGGGGTACAATGAGCAGTTCTTC.

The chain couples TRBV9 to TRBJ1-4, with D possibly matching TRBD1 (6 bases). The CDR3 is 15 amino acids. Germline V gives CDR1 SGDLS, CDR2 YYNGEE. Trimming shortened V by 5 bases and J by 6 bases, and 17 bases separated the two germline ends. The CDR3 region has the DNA TGTGCCAGCAGTTGGGGGCAGGGGAGGGATGAAAAACTGTTTTTT. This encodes CASSWGQGRDEKLFF.

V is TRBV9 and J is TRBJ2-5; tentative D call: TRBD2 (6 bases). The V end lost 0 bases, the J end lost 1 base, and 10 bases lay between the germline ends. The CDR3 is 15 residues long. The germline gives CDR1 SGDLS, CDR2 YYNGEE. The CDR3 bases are TGTGCCAGCAGCGTAGACCTGGGGGGCCAAGAGACCCAGTACTTC. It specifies CASSVDLGGQETQYF.

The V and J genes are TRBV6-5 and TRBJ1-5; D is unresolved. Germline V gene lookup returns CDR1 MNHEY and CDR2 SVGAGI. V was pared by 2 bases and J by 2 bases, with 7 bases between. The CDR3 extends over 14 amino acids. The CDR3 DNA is TGTGCCAGCAGTTACGGCGGAGGCAATCAGCCCCAGCATTTT. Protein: CASSYGGGNQPQHF.

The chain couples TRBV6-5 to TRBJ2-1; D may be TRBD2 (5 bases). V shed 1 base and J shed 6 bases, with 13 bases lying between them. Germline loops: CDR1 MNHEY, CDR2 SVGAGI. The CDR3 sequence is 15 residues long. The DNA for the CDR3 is TGTGCCAGCAGTTACTTCTTGGCGGGCCCCAATGAGCAGTTCTTC. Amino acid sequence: CASSYFLAGPNEQFF.

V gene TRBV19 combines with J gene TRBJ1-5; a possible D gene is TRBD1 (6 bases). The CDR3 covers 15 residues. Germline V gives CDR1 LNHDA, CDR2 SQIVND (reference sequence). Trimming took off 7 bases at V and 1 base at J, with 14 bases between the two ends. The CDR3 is CASKQGFTSNQPQHF. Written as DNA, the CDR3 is TGTGCCAGTAAACAGGGATTCACGAGCAATCAGCCCCAGCATTTT.

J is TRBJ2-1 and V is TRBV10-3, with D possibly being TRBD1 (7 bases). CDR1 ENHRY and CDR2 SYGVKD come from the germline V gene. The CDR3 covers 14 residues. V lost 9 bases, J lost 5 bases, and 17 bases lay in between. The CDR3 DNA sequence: TGTGCCATAAGGGACTCCAGGGGGGACAATGAGCAGTTCTTC. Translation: CAIRDSRGDNEQFF.

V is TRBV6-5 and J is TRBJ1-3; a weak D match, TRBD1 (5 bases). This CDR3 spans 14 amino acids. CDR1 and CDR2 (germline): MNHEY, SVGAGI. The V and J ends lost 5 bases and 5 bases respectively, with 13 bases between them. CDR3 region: CASSDPGTRNTIYF. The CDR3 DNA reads TGTGCCAGCAGTGACCCAGGGACTCGAAACACCATATATTTT.

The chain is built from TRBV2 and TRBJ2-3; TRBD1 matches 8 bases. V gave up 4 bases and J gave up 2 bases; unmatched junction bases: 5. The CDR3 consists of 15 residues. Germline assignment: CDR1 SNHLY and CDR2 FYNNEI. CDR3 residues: CASSVRQGTTDTQYF. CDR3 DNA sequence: TGTGCCAGCAGTGTTCGACAGGGGACCACAGATACGCAGTATTTT.